The 9 T cell receptor beta chains given below trace back to one sample, sequenced in a study of T cells in Graves' hyperthyroidism and ophthalmopathy. RNA transcripts served as the template for amplifying TCR beta CDR3 regions. The HTBI primer set served for first-round RT-PCR of the TCR CDR3. In TCRdb, the multiplex PCR reads were re-called with MiXCR into one record per CDR3 protein. There are approximately 300,000 distinct CDR3 sequences in the sample; 15% to 20% occur only once, and 33% lies in the top ten. Source material: blood. These receptors all stem from a man younger than 40 with Graves' hyperthyroidism.

This clonotype was detected many times. The chain recombines TRBV12-3 or TRBV12-4 with TRBJ2-3, with 8 bases that match TRBD2. J gave up 0 bases and V 3 bases, and 14 bases lay outside the gene matches. The CDR3 contains 19 residues. CDR3 DNA: TGTGCCAGCAGTTTTCCACAGCGGGAGACACCCTCTAGCACAGATACGCAGTATTTT. Its translation is CASSFPQRETPSSTDTQYF.

Remarks on this clonotype: A read error is possible here, since a much larger clone lies one base away. The chain joins TRBV7-6 to TRBJ2-1, with TRBD2 matching 8 bases. The CDR3 spans 16 residues. CDR1 is SGHVS, CDR2 FNYEAQ, per germline. Unmatched junction bases numbered 16, after V lost 5 bases and J lost 10 bases. The CDR3: CASSAGLAMGEEEQFF. CDR3 DNA sequence: TGTGCCAGCAGCGCCGGACTAGCTATGGGAGAGGAAGAGCAGTTCTTC.

This sequence joins TRBV7-8 and TRBJ2-5; 11 bases fit TRBD1. The V segment lost 7 bases and the J segment 3 bases; nucleotides outside the gene matches: 13. This CDR3 has 17 amino acids. Germline CDR1 is SGHVS and CDR2 is FQNEAQ. The CDR3 coding sequence is TGTGCCAGCATCCAAGAGGGGACAGGGGGGGTGGAAGAGACCCAGTACTTC. Translation: CASIQEGTGGVEETQYF.

This clonotype was counted at least ten times. The rearrangement links TRBV27 to TRBJ1-2, with 9 nucleotides matching TRBD1. J lost 8 bases, V lost 2 bases, and 6 bases had no gene match. The germline CDR1 and CDR2 sequences are MNHEY and SMNVEV (reference sequence). This CDR3 has 14 residues. DNA for the CDR3: TGTGCCAGCAGTTTACAACAGGGGGCGCGGGGCTACACCTTC. Translated, it gives CASSLQQGARGYTF.

Many counts were recorded for this clonotype. The gene calls are TRBV6-1 and TRBJ1-6; D not resolved. Trimming cost V 5 bases and J 9 bases, with 17 bases left between them. Germline V gene sequence: CDR1 MNHNS, CDR2 SASEGT. The CDR3 is 15 amino acids. DNA of the CDR3: TGTGCCAGCAGTTATGGTCGGGTCTATGGTTCACCCCTCCACTTT. This sequence encodes CASSYGRVYGSPLHF.

The chain links TRBV9 to TRBJ2-2; 7 bases agree with TRBD1. Germline values: CDR1 SGDLS, CDR2 YYNGEE. The CDR3 extends over 15 amino acids. With 0 bases clipped from V and 4 bases from J, the junction kept 3 bases outside the gene matches. The CDR3 spells CASSVEPGGTGELFF. CDR3 nucleotides: TGTGCCAGCAGCGTAGAGCCAGGGGGCACCGGGGAGCTGTTTTTT.

This clonotype was observed at least ten times. The chain uses TRBV6-1 and TRBJ2-7; TRBD2 matches 10 bases. Germline CDR1 reads MNHNS; CDR2 reads SASEGT. The CDR3 has 14 residues. With V trimmed by 8 bases and J by 7 bases, 11 bases remained unmatched. CDR3 nucleotides: TGTGCCAGCCGAATTAGCGGGAGGCTTGGGGAGCAGTACTTC. This codes for CASRISGRLGEQYF.

The V call is TRBV2, the J call TRBJ2-1, with D possibly matching TRBD1 (6 bases). The CDR3 runs to 14 residues. Germline V gene sequence: CDR1 SNHLY, CDR2 FYNNEI. The V and J ends lost 11 bases and 9 bases respectively, with 23 bases between them. The CDR3 spells CAHRISGAGGEQFF. CDR3 bases: TGTGCCCATAGGATTTCAGGGGCAGGAGGTGAGCAGTTCTTC. Full variable domain (remainder filled in from reference TRBV2 and TRBJ2-1): EPEVTQTPSHQVTQMGQEVILRCVPISNHLYFYWYRQILGQKVEFLVSFYNNEISEKSEIFDDQFSVERPDGSNFTLKIRSTKLEDSAMYFCAHRISGAGGEQFFGPGTRLTVL.

V and J are TRBV9 and TRBJ2-1; D call uncertain. Germline values: CDR1 SGDLS, CDR2 YYNGEE. This CDR3 comprises 13 residues. V gave up 7 bases and J gave up 9 bases, with 17 bases separating them. CDR3 protein: CASDGPAASEQFF. CDR3 DNA: TGTGCCAGCGACGGACCAGCAGCGAGTGAGCAGTTCTTC.